This T cell receptor (beta chain) originates from a study of blood T cell repertoires in COVID-19. Produced via immunoSEQ multiplex PCR; TCRdb's table is partial and in-frame only. The data hold fewer than 65,000 clones, with approximately 89% observed a single time. Germline V gene data show CDR1 as LGHNA and CDR2 as YSLEER. The germline V and J ends were trimmed by 0 bases and 2 bases, with 10 bases remaining between them. This CDR3 contains 15 residues. V usage is TRBV4-3 and J usage is TRBJ1-2; D is unresolved. The sample comprised peripheral blood. The TCR was taken from a man aged 55 to 69 with acute or convalescent COVID-19. This CDR3 reads CASSQERTSNYGYTF. In nucleotides, the CDR3 is TGCGCCAGCAGCCAAGAAAGAACATCCAACTATGGCTACACCTTC.